The text below deals with one TCR beta chain. Its specific antigen is unknown. It has no much larger one-base neighbor in the sample; base qualities were not kept. This sample is drawn from a study of beta chain features in type 1 diabetes listed by TCRdb under 2018. Regarding the complete study: Mean age, gender distribution, total cell number and subset yield did not differ between patients and healthy donors. A total of 100 million to 140 million sorted cells were examined across all samples, and the number of cells per subset was strongly correlated with RNA yield. The study compared the TCRB repertoires of sorted circulating CD4+ T cell subsets in recently diagnosed type 1 diabetes patients with those in matched healthy donors. Regulatory and stem cell-like memory subsets were isolated from only 8 patients and roughly eight healthy donors, whereas naive and central memory subsets came from all 30 or so donors.

General study outcomes and caveats: At VDJ recombination sites, type 1 diabetes patients had fewer insertions and more deleted nucleotides, which implies abnormalities in thymic rearrangement. Sequencing cDNA rather than genomic DNA could over-represent highly expressing activated cells, although activation and CD3 levels did not differ between groups. Shorter templates might have been favored by PCR, but patient and control samples were amplified and corrected together, so both groups would have been affected equally by any skew. Because small numbers of individuals were included in the HLA sub-analyses, any influence of HLA type on TCRB rearrangement was left unresolved. Type 1 diabetes patients showed a moderate but significant shortening of TCRB CDR3 length in all four CD4+ subsets. The naive, central memory and regulatory TCRB repertoires appeared to resemble one another more closely among patients than among healthy donors.

From each donor, a single peripheral blood sample of about 110 mL on average was drawn into heparinised tubes. Naive, central memory, regulatory and stem cell-like memory CD4+ T cells were sorted on a BD FACSAria II using a panel including CD45RO, CCR7, CD25, CD127, CD95 and CD27. All sorted populations exceeded 95% purity. PBMCs were separated immediately by Lymphoprep density gradient centrifugation and were stained directly, without being cultured. So that batch effects would be minimized, each experiment stained and sorted samples in pairs, pairing one healthy donor with one patient. The germline V gene provides CDR1 SNHLY and CDR2 FYNNEI. Spanning cysteine to phenylalanine, the CDR3 consists of 15 amino acids. Kept here is only the CDR3 DNA, which spans 45 bases and is read in frame from base 1. Trimming leaves V shorter by 5 bases and J shorter by 8 bases, with the junction holding 9 bases beyond the gene matches.

The entire amount of isolated RNA was reverse transcribed using the High Capacity cDNA Reverse Transcription Kit, so the sequenced TCRB transcripts were expressed ones. Naive, central memory and regulatory T cell samples underwent deep immunoSEQ sequencing, averaging roughly 3.4 million total reads per sample. Sorted cells were lysed in RLT buffer and RNA was extracted with DNase-treated RNeasy Micro or Mini kits, depending on cell number. To prevent cross-contamination, each cell subset was processed individually, whereas patient and healthy donor samples were processed jointly. The immunoSEQ multiplex PCR was used to amplify TCRB sequences from cDNA, generating 87-bp fragments that spanned the CDR3 region. Sequencing of the amplicons was done on the Illumina HiSeq platform. Per the authors' processing: Synthetic template baselines were used to correct PCR bias computationally, reads within Hamming distance 2 were collapsed, and singletons that could not be merged were discarded. Reads were aligned against IMGT so that V, D and J genes, CDR3 length and insertions or deletions at six rearrangement sites could be assigned. Within each subset, clonotype counts were normalized to sorted cell number, after which true diversity and Gini coefficients were computed with the tcR R package. The overlap coefficient, calculated on TCRB nucleotide sequences, was used to quantify repertoire sharing. Out-of-frame TCRB sequences from naive cells were analyzed as a proxy for the pre-selection repertoire. This immuneACCESS table, as held by TCRdb, lists in-frame sequences with V and J called but not all clones. Of the missing ones, under half trace to an unresolved V gene in checked studies; the others have no known cause. For V, J and clone size, that table is used; D and trimming come from the DNA. Recorded for this sample are hundreds of thousands of clones; over 25% of them occurred a single time. About 0.06% of the sample goes to the ten largest clones.

The sequence was obtained from a man younger than 35 in good health. The specimen was naive CD4+ T cells from blood. In the paper's terms, the cell subset or site label means: true naive CD4+ T cells. This chain joins TRBV2 to TRBJ2-1; 10 middle bases align to TRBD2. The CDR3 region: CASSSASGSSYEQFF. The nucleotide sequence is TGTGCCAGCAGTTCGGCTAGCGGGAGTAGCTATGAGCAGTTCTTC.